This TCR beta chain was sequenced for a study of control samples from healthy donors and cancer patients. Only in-frame clones appear in the TCRdb table, and some are missing; sequencing was by immunoSEQ multiplex PCR. The sample records approximately 120,000 clones, over 75% being singletons. CDR3 size: 15 residues. Germline loops: CDR1 MRHNA, CDR2 SNTAGT. Trimming took off 6 bases at V and 2 bases at J, with 16 bases between the two ends. This receptor was taken from a man aged 35 to 55 in good health. Sequenced: blood. This chain connects TRBV6-4 to TRBJ1-1; D might be TRBD1 (5 bases). The CDR3 sequence: CASSPALGGNTEAFF. CDR3 coding DNA: TGTGCCAGCAGCCCTGCCCTGGGGGGAAACACTGAAGCTTTCTTT.